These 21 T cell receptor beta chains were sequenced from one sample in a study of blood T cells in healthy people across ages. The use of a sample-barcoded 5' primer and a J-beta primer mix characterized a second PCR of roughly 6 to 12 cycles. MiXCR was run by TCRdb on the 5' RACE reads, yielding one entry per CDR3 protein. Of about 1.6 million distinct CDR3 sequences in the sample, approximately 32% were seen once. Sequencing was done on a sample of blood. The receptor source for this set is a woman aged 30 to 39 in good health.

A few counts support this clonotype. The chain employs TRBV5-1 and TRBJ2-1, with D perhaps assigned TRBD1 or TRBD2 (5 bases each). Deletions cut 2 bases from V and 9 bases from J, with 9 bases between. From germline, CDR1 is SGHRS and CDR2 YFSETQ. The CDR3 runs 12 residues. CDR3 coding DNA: TGCGCCAGCAGCTTCGACGGGGCTGAGCAGTTCTTC. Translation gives CASSFDGAEQFF.

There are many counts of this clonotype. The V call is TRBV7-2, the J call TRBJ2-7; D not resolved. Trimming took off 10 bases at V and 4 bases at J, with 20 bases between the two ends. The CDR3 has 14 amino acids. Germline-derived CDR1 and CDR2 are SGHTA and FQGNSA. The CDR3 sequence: CATSSYGLSYEQYF. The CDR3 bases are TGTGCCACCTCGAGTTACGGTCTTTCGTACGAGCAGTACTTC.

CDR3 amino acids: CASRQEHYEQYF. The CDR3 DNA reads TGTGCCAGTAGACAGGAACACTACGAGCAGTACTTC. This chain uses TRBV28 with TRBJ2-4; D is possibly TRBD1 (6 bases). TRBJ2-7 explains the end of the DNA better; the J call may be wrong. CDR3 length: 12 amino acids. The germline V gene has CDR1 MDHEN and CDR2 SYDVKM.

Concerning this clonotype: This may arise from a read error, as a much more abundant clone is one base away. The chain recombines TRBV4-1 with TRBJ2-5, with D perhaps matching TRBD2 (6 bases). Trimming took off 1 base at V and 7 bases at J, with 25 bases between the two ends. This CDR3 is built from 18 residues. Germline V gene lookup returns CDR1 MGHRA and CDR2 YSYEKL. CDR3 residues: CASSQAEWGVLVSVTQYF. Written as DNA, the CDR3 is TGCGCCAGCAGCCAAGCGGAGTGGGGGGTACTAGTCTCCGTGACCCAGTACTTC.

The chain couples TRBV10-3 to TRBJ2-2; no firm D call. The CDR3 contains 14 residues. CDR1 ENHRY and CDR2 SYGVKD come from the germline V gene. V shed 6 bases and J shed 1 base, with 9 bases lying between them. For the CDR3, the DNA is TGTGCCATCAGGGTAGGGCAGAACACCGGGGAGCTGTTTTTT. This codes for CAIRVGQNTGELFF.

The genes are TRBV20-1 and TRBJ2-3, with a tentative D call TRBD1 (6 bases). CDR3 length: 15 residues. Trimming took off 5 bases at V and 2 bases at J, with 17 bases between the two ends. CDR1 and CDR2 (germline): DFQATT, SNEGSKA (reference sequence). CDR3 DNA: TGCAGTGCTTTACGGACAGACATAAACACAGATACGCAGTATTTT. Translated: CSALRTDINTDTQYF.

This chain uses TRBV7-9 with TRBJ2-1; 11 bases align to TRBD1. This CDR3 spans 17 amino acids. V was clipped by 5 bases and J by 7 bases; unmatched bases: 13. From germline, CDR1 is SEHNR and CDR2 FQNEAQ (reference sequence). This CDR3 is CASSVYSGTGGRNEQFF. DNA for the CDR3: TGTGCCAGCAGCGTATATTCCGGGACAGGGGGGAGGAATGAGCAGTTCTTC.

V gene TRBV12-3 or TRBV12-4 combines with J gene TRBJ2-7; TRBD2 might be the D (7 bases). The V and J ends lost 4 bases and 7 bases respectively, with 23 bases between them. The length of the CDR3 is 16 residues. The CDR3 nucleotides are TGTGCCAGCAGTTCGCGAAAGCCTGGGGGGGCTTGGGAGCAGTACTTC. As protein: CASSSRKPGGAWEQYF.

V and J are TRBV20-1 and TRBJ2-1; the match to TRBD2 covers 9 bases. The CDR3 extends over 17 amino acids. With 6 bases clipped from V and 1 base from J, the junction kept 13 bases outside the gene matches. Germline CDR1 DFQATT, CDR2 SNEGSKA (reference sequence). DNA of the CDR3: TGCAGTGCCGAGGGGACTAGCAGCCTACTTTCCTACAATGAGCAGTTCTTC. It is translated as CSAEGTSSLLSYNEQFF.

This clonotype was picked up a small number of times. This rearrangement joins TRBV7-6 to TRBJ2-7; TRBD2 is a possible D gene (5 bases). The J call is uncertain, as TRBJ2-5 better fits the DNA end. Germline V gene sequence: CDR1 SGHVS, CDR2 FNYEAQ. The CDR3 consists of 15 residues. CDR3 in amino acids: CASSPVLRGPETQYF. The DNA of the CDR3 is TGTGCCAGCAGCCCCGTTCTGAGAGGGCCGGAGACCCAGTACTTC.

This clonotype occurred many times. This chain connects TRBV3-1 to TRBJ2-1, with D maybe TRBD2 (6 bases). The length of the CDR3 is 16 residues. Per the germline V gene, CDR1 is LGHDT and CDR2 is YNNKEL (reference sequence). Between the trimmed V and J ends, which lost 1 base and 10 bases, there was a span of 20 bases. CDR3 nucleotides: TGTGCCAGCAGCCAAGGGCCGCCCGGGGTCGGAGGGGAGCAGTTCTTC. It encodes CASSQGPPGVGGEQFF.

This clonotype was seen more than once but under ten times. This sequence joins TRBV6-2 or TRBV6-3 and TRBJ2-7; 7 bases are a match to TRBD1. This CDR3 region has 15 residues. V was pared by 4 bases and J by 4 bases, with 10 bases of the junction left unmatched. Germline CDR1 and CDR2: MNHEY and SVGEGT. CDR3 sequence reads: CASSSDRDDLYEQYF. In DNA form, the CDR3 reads TGTGCCAGCAGTTCCGACAGGGACGATTTGTACGAGCAGTACTTC.

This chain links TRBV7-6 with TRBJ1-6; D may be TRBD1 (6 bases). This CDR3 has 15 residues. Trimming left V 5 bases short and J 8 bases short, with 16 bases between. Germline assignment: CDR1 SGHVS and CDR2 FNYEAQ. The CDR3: CASSPRGGEDSPLHF. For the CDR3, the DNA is TGTGCCAGCAGCCCCAGAGGGGGAGAGGATTCACCCCTCCACTTT. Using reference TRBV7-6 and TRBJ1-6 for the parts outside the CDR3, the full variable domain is GAGVSQSPRYKVTKRGQDVALRCDPISGHVSLYWYRQALGQGPEFLTYFNYEAQQDKSGLPNDRFSAERPEGSISTLTIQRTEQRDSAMYRCASSPRGGEDSPLHFGNGTRLTVT.

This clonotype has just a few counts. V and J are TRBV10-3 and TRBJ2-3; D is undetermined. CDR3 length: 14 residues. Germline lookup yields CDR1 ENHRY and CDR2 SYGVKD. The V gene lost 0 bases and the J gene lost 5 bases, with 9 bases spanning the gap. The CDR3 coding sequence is TGTGCCATCAGTGAGTCTGGTTCAAGAGATACGCAGTATTTT. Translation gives CAISESGSRDTQYF.

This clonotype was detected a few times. CDR3 coding DNA: TGTGCCAGCAGCGAACAGGGGTACGAGCAGTTCTTC. This encodes CASSEQGYEQFF. V and J are TRBV9 and TRBJ2-1, with TRBD1 identical over 7 bases. The CDR3 runs to 12 residues. Germline CDR1 SGDLS, CDR2 YYNGEE. Unmatched junction bases numbered 4, after V lost 3 bases and J lost 10 bases.

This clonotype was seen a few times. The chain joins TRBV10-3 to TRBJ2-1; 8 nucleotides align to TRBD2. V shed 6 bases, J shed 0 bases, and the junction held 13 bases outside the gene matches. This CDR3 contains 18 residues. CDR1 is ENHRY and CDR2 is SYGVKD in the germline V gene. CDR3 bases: TGTGCCATCAGCTCGGGGGGGTATCCTAAACCCTCCTACAATGAGCAGTTCTTC. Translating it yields CAISSGGYPKPSYNEQFF.

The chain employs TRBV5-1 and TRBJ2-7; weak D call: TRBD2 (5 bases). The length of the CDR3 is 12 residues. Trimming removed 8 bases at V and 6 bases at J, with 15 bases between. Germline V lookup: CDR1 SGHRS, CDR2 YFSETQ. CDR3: CARRTSSAEQYF. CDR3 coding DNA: TGCGCCAGAAGGACTTCTTCTGCCGAGCAGTACTTC.

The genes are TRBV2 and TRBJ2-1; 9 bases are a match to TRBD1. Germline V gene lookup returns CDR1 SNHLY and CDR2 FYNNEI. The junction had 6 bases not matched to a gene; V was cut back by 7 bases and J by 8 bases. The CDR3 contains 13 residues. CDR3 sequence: CASMNRGLDEQFF. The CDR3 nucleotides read TGTGCCAGCATGAACAGGGGGCTGGATGAGCAGTTCTTC.

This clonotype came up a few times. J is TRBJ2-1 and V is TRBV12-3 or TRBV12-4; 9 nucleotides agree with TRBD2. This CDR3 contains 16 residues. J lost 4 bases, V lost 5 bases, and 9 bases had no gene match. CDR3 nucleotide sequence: TGTGCCAGCAGTCCGACTAGCGGACGTTTATACAATGAGCAGTTCTTC. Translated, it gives CASSPTSGRLYNEQFF.

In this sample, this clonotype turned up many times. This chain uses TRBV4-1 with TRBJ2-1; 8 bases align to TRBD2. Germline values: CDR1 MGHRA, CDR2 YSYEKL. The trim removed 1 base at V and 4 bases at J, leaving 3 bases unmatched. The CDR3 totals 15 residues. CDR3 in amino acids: CASSQVQREYNEQFF. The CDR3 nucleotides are TGCGCCAGCAGCCAAGTCCAGCGGGAGTACAATGAGCAGTTCTTC.

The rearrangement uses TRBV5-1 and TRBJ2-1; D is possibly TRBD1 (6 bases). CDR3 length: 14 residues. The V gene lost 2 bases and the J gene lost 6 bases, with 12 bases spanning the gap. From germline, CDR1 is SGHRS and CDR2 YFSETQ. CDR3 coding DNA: TGCGCCAGCAGCTTTGGACAGAACTCCAATGAGCAGTTCTTC. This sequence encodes CASSFGQNSNEQFF.